These T cell receptor beta chains were read from a single sample in a study of T cell repertoires in cytomegalovirus infection. In TCRdb, the reads were re-called with MiXCR into one record per CDR3 protein. The sample records a few hundred thousand distinct CDR3 sequences, around 15% being singletons. Input material: CD8+ T cells from PBMCs. The receptor set was obtained from a human donor in good health (CMV status not recorded). Some clones in this sample may be carry-over from other donors' samples. Both conserved end residues are part of each CDR3. D genes are given only for firm matches. Rows may omit the clone size; those that give it use once, few, many or a size class.

CDR3 DNA,CDR3 protein,J gene,clone size,V gene,D gene
TGTGCCAGCAGTTGGTCCTTCCCTGGCTCTGGGGCCAACGTCCTGACTTTC,CASSWSFPGSGANVLTF,TRBJ2-6,once,TRBV27,NA
TGTGCCAGCAGCTTATTGGGTGGCACTGAAGCTTTCTTT,CASSLLGGTEAFF,TRBJ1-1,many,TRBV7-2,NA
TGCGCCAGCAGCCCCTCGGGAGCGGGGGAGCCAGATACGCAGTATTTT,CASSPSGAGEPDTQYF,TRBJ2-3,many,TRBV4-3,TRBD2
TGCAGCTTATGGACTAGCGGGGGTGATGAGCAGTTCTTC,CSLWTSGGDEQFF,TRBJ2-1,NA,TRBV29-1,TRBD2
TGTGCCAGCAGCATGGGACAGCCGAATTCACCCCTCCACTTT,CASSMGQPNSPLHF,TRBJ1-6,few,TRBV6-4,TRBD1
TGCAGTGCCCGGACTAGATCCGCAGATACGCAGTATTTT,CSARTRSADTQYF,TRBJ2-3,few,TRBV20-1,TRBD2
TGTGCCAGCGCAGAGTCGAACACCGGGGAGCTGTTTTTT,CASAESNTGELFF,TRBJ2-2,many,TRBV19,NA
TGTGCCAGTGGAAAGGACAGGACCTACGAGCAGTACTTC,CASGKDRTYEQYF,TRBJ2-7,many,TRBV7-8,TRBD1
TGTGCCAGCAGCAAGGGACTGGGAGAGACCCAGTACTTC,CASSKGLGETQYF,TRBJ2-5,NA,TRBV13,NA
TGTGCCAGCAGCTTATATCCCGACAGGGAGCATGAAGCTTTCTTT,CASSLYPDREHEAFF,TRBJ1-1,many,TRBV7-6,TRBD1
TGCAGCGTTGAAGGAGGGACCGAGTCGAGCTATGGCTACACCTTC,CSVEGGTESSYGYTF,TRBJ1-2,NA,TRBV29-1,NA
TGTGCCAGCAGCTTAGGGCAGGGTCTTGCGACTGAAGCTTTCTTT,CASSLGQGLATEAFF,TRBJ1-1,many,TRBV7-9,NA
TGCAGCGTTGAGACTCGGGGGGCCGGAATGAACACTGAAGCTTTCTTT,CSVETRGAGMNTEAFF,TRBJ1-1,NA,TRBV29-1,NA
TGCAGTGCTAAAGGGACGGCAGGTCCCGGAAACACCATATATTTT,CSAKGTAGPGNTIYF,TRBJ1-3,few,TRBV20-1,NA
TGTGCCAGCAGCGTAGCCCCGTCATCGTACGAGCAGTACTTC,CASSVAPSSYEQYF,TRBJ2-7,NA,TRBV9,NA
TGTGCCATCAGTGAGGACAGGGACTACGAGCAGTACTTC,CAISEDRDYEQYF,TRBJ2-7,NA,TRBV10-3,TRBD1
TGTGCCAGCAATCCTTCGGGGACAGGGGGCCCCTCCTACGAGCAGTACTTC,CASNPSGTGGPSYEQYF,TRBJ2-7,few,TRBV28,TRBD1
TGTGCCAGCAGTTACTCGTCCGCGGGGGGAGACAATGAGCAGTTCTTC,CASSYSSAGGDNEQFF,TRBJ2-1,few,TRBV6-2/TRBV6-3,TRBD2
TGTGCCAGCAGTTACTCGAGTACGAACACCGGGGAGCTGTTTTTT,CASSYSSTNTGELFF,TRBJ2-2,many,TRBV6-2/TRBV6-3,NA
TGTGCCAGCAGTAGGGTAGGGGAGACCTACGAGCAGTACTTC,CASSRVGETYEQYF,TRBJ2-7,NA,TRBV28,NA
TGTGCCAGCAGCCAAGAATGGGACACCTCCTACGAGCAGTACTTC,CASSQEWDTSYEQYF,TRBJ2-7,few,TRBV4-2,NA
TGTGCCAGCAGCTTATTGACAGGTCCCTACAATGAGCAGTTCTTC,CASSLLTGPYNEQFF,TRBJ2-1,many,TRBV7-9,NA
TGTGCTAGTGGTTCGATCCCGGGGGACCTAGGCACAGATACGCAGTATTTT,CASGSIPGDLGTDTQYF,TRBJ2-3,few,TRBV12-5,NA
TGTGCCAGCAGTTTATTTGCGGGGCAGACCCCCTCTGGGGCCAACGTCCTGACTTTC,CASSLFAGQTPSGANVLTF,TRBJ2-6,many,TRBV28,NA
TGTGCCAGCAGTGACCCGGGACAGCCCTATGGCTACACCTTC,CASSDPGQPYGYTF,TRBJ1-2,once,TRBV6-4,TRBD1
TGCGCCAGCAGCCAAAACCAGGGGTACGAGCAGTACTTC,CASSQNQGYEQYF,TRBJ2-7,NA,TRBV4-1,NA
TGCGCCAGCAGCCAAGATCAGAGAGAAAGGCTCGAGCAGTACTTC,CASSQDQRERLEQYF,TRBJ2-7,NA,TRBV4-3,NA
TGTGCCAGCAGTTTAGCTAACCCCGGGTCATTGAGATATGGCTACACCTTC,CASSLANPGSLRYGYTF,TRBJ1-2,few,TRBV28,NA
TGTGCCAGCAGTCCACAGAGCCTGCACACCATATATTTT,CASSPQSLHTIYF,TRBJ1-3,NA,TRBV28,NA
TGTGCCAGCAGTTGGCCTACGACAAACATGAACACTGAAGCTTTCTTT,CASSWPTTNMNTEAFF,TRBJ1-1,few,TRBV28,NA
TGCAGCGTTGAGACCCACACCGGGGAGCTGTTTTTT,CSVETHTGELFF,TRBJ2-2,many,TRBV29-1,NA
TGTGCCAGCAGCTTAGGGACTGGTGGGCAGGTTCTTGAGCAGTTCTTC,CASSLGTGGQVLEQFF,TRBJ2-1,many,TRBV7-6,NA
TGTGCCAGCAGTGGTTCAGATTCAGCCTACGAGCAGTACTTC,CASSGSDSAYEQYF,TRBJ2-7,many,TRBV2,NA
TGTGCCACCGGAGAACTAGCGGGGGCAGGAGATACGCAGTATTTT,CATGELAGAGDTQYF,TRBJ2-3,NA,TRBV15,TRBD2
TGCAGTGCTCAGGGTGAGGGTCAGCCCCAGCATTTT,CSAQGEGQPQHF,TRBJ1-5,few,TRBV20-1,NA
TGTGCTGTGGGGGCGGCAGGCTATGGCTACACCTTC,CAVGAAGYGYTF,TRBJ1-2,many,TRBV12-3/TRBV12-4,NA
TGTGCCATAAGGCGGGGTGGGCCACCGAGCTCCTACGAGCAGTACTTC,CAIRRGGPPSSYEQYF,TRBJ2-7,few,TRBV10-3,NA
TGTGCCAGTAGTATCCAGAGGTACTACAATGAGCAGTTCTTC,CASSIQRYYNEQFF,TRBJ2-1,few,TRBV19,NA
TGTGCCAGCAGCTTAGCCCTAGCCGCCTACGAGCAGTACTTC,CASSLALAAYEQYF,TRBJ2-7,many,TRBV7-8,NA
TGTGCCAGTAGTAAAGACAGGGTGGTATCACCCCTCCACTTT,CASSKDRVVSPLHF,TRBJ1-6,NA,TRBV19,TRBD1
TGTGCCAGCAGTTACCCACCGGACAGAAGCTCTGGAAACACCATATATTTT,CASSYPPDRSSGNTIYF,TRBJ1-3,NA,TRBV6-2/TRBV6-3,NA
TGTGCCAGCAGCGTCAATACGGCCGCCCGCAATGAGCAGTTCTTC,CASSVNTAARNEQFF,TRBJ2-1,few,TRBV9,NA